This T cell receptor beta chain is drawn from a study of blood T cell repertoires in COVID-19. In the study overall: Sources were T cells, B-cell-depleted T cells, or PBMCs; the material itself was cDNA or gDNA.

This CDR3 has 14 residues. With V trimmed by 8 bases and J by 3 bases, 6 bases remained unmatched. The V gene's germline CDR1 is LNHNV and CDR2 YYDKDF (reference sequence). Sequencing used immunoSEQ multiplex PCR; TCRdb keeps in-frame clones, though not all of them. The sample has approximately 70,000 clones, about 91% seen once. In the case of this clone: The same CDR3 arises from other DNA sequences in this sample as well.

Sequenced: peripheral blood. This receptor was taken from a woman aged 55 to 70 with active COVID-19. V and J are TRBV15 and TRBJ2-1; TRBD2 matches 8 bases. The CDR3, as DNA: TGTGCCACCTCTACTAGCGGAAGCTACAATGAGCAGTTCTTC. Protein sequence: CATSTSGSYNEQFF.